This T cell receptor beta chain originates from a study of shared clonotypes between healthy human individuals. Study results and limitations: Despite large depth, rarefaction showed incomplete sorted-subset sequencing.

Germline V gives CDR1 MRHNA, CDR2 SNTAGT. The V and J ends lost 6 bases and 7 bases respectively, with 15 bases between them. The CDR3 has 13 residues. Into CD45RA+ naive and CD45RA-negative memory subsets, the CD4+ cells were split. The repertoire was sequenced with immunoSEQ multiplex PCR; TCRdb's copy has only in-frame clones and lacks some. The data hold millions of clones, with approximately 90% observed a single time. Points on this clone: Its antigen is unknown.

This clonotype was sampled from a man aged 18 to 29 in good health. The sequenced material came from naive CD4+ T cells sorted from blood. Noted subset: CD45RA+ positively selected. The chain uses TRBV6-4 and TRBJ1-2; D is uncertain. CDR3 DNA sequence: TGTGCCAGCAGCCCTACACCCACGGGTGGCTACACCTTC. It encodes CASSPTPTGGYTF.